One sample yielded the 26 T cell receptor beta chains listed below, sequenced in a study of T-cell memory formation after mild COVID-19. TCRdb passed the 5' RACE reads through MiXCR, listing each CDR3 protein once. The sample has some 440,000 distinct CDR3 sequences, 25% seen once. The specimen was PBMCs or a T cell subset sorted from them (not recorded which). The receptors come from an adult woman who had mild COVID-19 (a few samples of this study predate the infection). Cell type and time point are not known.

J is TRBJ2-3 and V is TRBV6-1; 13 nucleotides match TRBD2. This CDR3 contains 16 residues. The junction had 5 bases not matched to a gene; V was cut back by 4 bases and J by 4 bases. Germline V gene data show CDR1 as MNHNS and CDR2 as SASEGT. The DNA for the CDR3 is TGTGCCAGCAGTGCGACTAGCGGGGGGTGGGCAGATACGCAGTATTTT. Encoded protein: CASSATSGGWADTQYF.

The chain links TRBV19 to TRBJ1-5, with 7 bases matching TRBD1. The CDR3 length is 15 residues. Per the germline V gene, CDR1 is LNHDA and CDR2 is SQIVND (reference sequence). Unmatched junction bases numbered 7, after V lost 8 bases and J lost 0 bases. In DNA, the CDR3 is TGTGCCAGTCATCCGACAGGGTATAGCAATCAGCCCCAGCATTTT. Translating it yields CASHPTGYSNQPQHF.

V usage is TRBV4-3 and J usage is TRBJ2-1; tentatively, D is TRBD2 (5 bases). The germline CDR1 and CDR2 sequences are LGHNA and YSLEER. Trimming shortened V by 2 bases and J by 2 bases, and 10 bases separated the two germline ends. The CDR3 is made up of 15 amino acids. The CDR3 spells CASSQIRGAYNEQFF. DNA for the CDR3: TGCGCCAGCAGCCAAATTCGGGGAGCCTACAATGAGCAGTTCTTC.

The V call is TRBV24-1, the J call TRBJ2-1, with TRBD2 as a possible D gene (5 bases). The CDR3 spans 12 residues. Per the germline V gene, CDR1 is KGHDR and CDR2 is SFDVKD. V was clipped by 5 bases and J by 7 bases, with 8 bases between them. The CDR3 DNA is TGTGCCACCAGTGGGTGGGAGAATGAGCAGTTCTTC. Translating it yields CATSGWENEQFF.

The chain carries TRBV6-5 and TRBJ1-2, with D perhaps TRBD1 (5 bases). Germline V CDR1 and CDR2: MNHEY, SVGAGI. There are 13 residues in the CDR3. V was cut by 6 bases and J by 3 bases, with 11 bases left in between. The CDR3 protein is CASREQGYYGYTF. The CDR3 bases are TGTGCCAGCAGAGAGCAGGGTTACTATGGCTACACCTTC.

V usage is TRBV6-6 and J usage is TRBJ2-1, with 10 bases that match TRBD1. The CDR3 consists of 14 residues. V shed 2 bases, J shed 7 bases, and the junction held 2 bases outside the gene matches. Germline CDR1 is MNHNY and CDR2 is SVGAGI (reference sequence). The CDR3 region is CASSYPGQGNEQFF. The CDR3 nucleotides read TGTGCCAGCAGTTACCCGGGACAGGGGAATGAGCAGTTCTTC.

The V gene is TRBV20-1, the J gene TRBJ2-3; TRBD2 is a possible D gene (5 bases). CDR1 DFQATT and CDR2 SNEGSKA come from the germline V gene (reference sequence). The length of the CDR3 is 13 residues. The V end lost 6 bases, the J end lost 2 bases, and 12 bases lay between the germline ends. CDR3 in amino acids: CSANGLYTDTQYF. CDR3 DNA sequence: TGCAGTGCCAATGGACTTTACACAGATACGCAGTATTTT.

The chain recombines TRBV10-3 with TRBJ2-5; a weak D match, TRBD1 (5 bases). Looked up from germline, CDR1 is ENHRY and CDR2 is SYGVKD. This CDR3 region has 14 residues. The V end was cut by 5 bases, the J end by 2 bases, with 12 bases between. CDR3 sequence reads: CAISKDTGQETQYF. The CDR3 DNA reads as TGTGCCATCAGTAAGGACACAGGTCAAGAGACCCAGTACTTC.

The gene calls are TRBV9 and TRBJ2-1; 7 positions agree with TRBD2. The CDR3 runs to 14 residues. J was trimmed by 7 bases and V by 3 bases; bases with no gene match: 7. Germline assignment: CDR1 SGDLS and CDR2 YYNGEE. CDR3 loop: CASSGSMRGNEQFF. In DNA form, the CDR3 reads TGTGCCAGCAGCGGCAGTATGCGGGGGAATGAGCAGTTCTTC. Full variable domain (rest looked up from reference TRBV9 and TRBJ2-1): DSGVTQTPKHLITATGQRVTLRCSPRSGDLSVYWYQQSLDQGLQFLIQYYNGEERAKGNILERFSAQQFPDLHSELNLSSLELGDSALYFCASSGSMRGNEQFFGPGTRLTVL.

V is TRBV7-8 and J is TRBJ1-5; D might be TRBD1 (5 bases). Germline V gene sequence: CDR1 SGHVS, CDR2 FQNEAQ. The V and J ends lost 1 base and 4 bases respectively, with 17 bases between them. This CDR3 contains 17 residues. Here the CDR3 DNA reads TGTGCCAGCAGCTTAGAGTCAGGGACTCAAGCTAATCAGCCCCAGCATTTT. This encodes CASSLESGTQANQPQHF.

The chain's CDR3 is CASSLGAGGGYEQYF. CDR3 bases: TGTGCCAGCAGCTTAGGGGCGGGAGGGGGCTACGAGCAGTACTTC. The chain couples TRBV7-9 to TRBJ2-7; 9 bases map to TRBD2. This CDR3 is 15 amino acids long. The J segment lost 3 bases and the V segment lost 1 base, leaving 4 bases of the junction unmatched. Germline V gene sequence: CDR1 SEHNR, CDR2 FQNEAQ (reference sequence).

V usage is TRBV5-1 and J usage is TRBJ2-3; no reliable D call. CDR3 length: 14 amino acids. Germline CDR1 and CDR2: SGHRS and YFSETQ. V was trimmed by 5 bases and J by 4 bases, leaving 14 bases between them. CDR3 nucleotides: TGCGCCAGCAGAACCGGATCCGGTCCAGATACGCAGTATTTT. Its protein is CASRTGSGPDTQYF.

The DNA for the CDR3 is TGTGCCACCAGGGGGACTAGCGGCCGCGGTGAGCAGTTCTTC. Translation gives CATRGTSGRGEQFF. The chain joins TRBV24-1 to TRBJ2-1; 11 nucleotides agree with TRBD2. This CDR3 is 14 amino acids long. The V segment lost 7 bases and the J segment 9 bases; nucleotides outside the gene matches: 7. The germline CDR1 and CDR2 sequences are KGHDR and SFDVKD.

The table lists this clonotype with a few counts. The chain recombines TRBV20-1 with TRBJ2-7; perhaps TRBD2 as D (6 bases). The CDR3 runs 15 residues. Trimming took 0 bases from V and 0 from J, leaving 12 bases between them. Germline assignment: CDR1 DFQATT and CDR2 SNEGSKA (reference sequence). The CDR3: CSARDGRGISYEQYF. The CDR3 nucleotides read TGCAGTGCTAGAGACGGTCGGGGGATCTCCTACGAGCAGTACTTC.

This clonotype has just a few counts. The rearrangement links TRBV27 to TRBJ2-3; D is ambiguous. Germline assignment: CDR1 MNHEY and CDR2 SMNVEV (reference sequence). Trimming removed 1 base from V and 0 bases from J, with 14 bases in between. This CDR3 has 17 residues. The CDR3 protein is CASSLLTGGESTDTQYF. The CDR3 coding sequence is TGTGCCAGCAGTTTATTAACCGGCGGAGAGAGCACAGATACGCAGTATTTT.

The rearrangement joins TRBV5-1 to TRBJ2-7; 7 bases line up with TRBD1. The CDR3 loop spans 15 amino acids. Germline loops: CDR1 SGHRS, CDR2 YFSETQ. V trimming: 0 bases; J trimming: 0 bases; junction bases outside the gene matches: 3. The CDR3 spells CASSLDSGGSYEQYF. Written as DNA, the CDR3 is TGCGCCAGCAGCTTGGATTCAGGGGGCTCCTACGAGCAGTACTTC.

The chain combines TRBV7-2 with TRBJ2-3, with D maybe TRBD2 (6 bases). The germline gives CDR1 SGHTA, CDR2 FQGNSA. This CDR3 contains 12 residues. V shed 5 bases and J shed 10 bases, with 13 bases lying between them. CDR3 sequence reads: CASSIHGTSQYF. The DNA of the CDR3 is TGTGCCAGCAGCATACACGGGACTTCGCAGTATTTT. Combining the CDR3 with reference TRBV7-2 and TRBJ2-3 gives the whole variable domain GAGVSQSPSNKVTEKGKDVELRCDPISGHTALYWYRQSLGQGLEFLIYFQGNSAPDKSGLPSDRFSAERTGGSVSTLTIQRTQQEDSAVYLCASSIHGTSQYFGPGTRLTVL.

This clonotype occurred many times. The chain combines TRBV7-9 with TRBJ2-5, with D perhaps given as TRBD1 or TRBD2 (5 bases each). CDR3 size: 14 residues. CDR1 and CDR2 from the germline V gene are SEHNR and FQNEAQ (reference sequence). V was pared by 4 bases and J by 3 bases, with 12 bases between. The CDR3 DNA sequence: TGTGCCAGCAGCTCGGGACCCCCGGAAGAGACCCAGTACTTC. Protein sequence: CASSSGPPEETQYF. The full variable domain, its missing parts supplied by reference TRBV7-9 and TRBJ2-5, is DTGVSQNPRHKITKRGQNVTFRCDPISEHNRLYWYRQTLGQGPEFLTYFQNEAQLEKSRLLSDRFSAERPKGSFSTLEIQRTEQGDSAMYLCASSSGPPEETQYFGPGTRLLVL.

The gene calls are TRBV29-1 and TRBJ2-7; TRBD2 might be the D (6 bases). Between the trimmed V and J ends, which lost 4 bases and 5 bases, there was a span of 15 bases. Germline CDR1 and CDR2: SQVTM and ANQGSEA. This CDR3 has 13 amino acids. The CDR3 reads CSVVGGSGHEQYF. Written as DNA, the CDR3 is TGCAGCGTTGTTGGGGGGTCAGGCCACGAGCAGTACTTC.

The genes are TRBV10-3 and TRBJ2-3, with 15 nucleotides matching TRBD2. The CDR3 sequence is 17 residues long. V lost 7 bases to trimming and J lost 0 bases; unmatched junction nucleotides: 5. CDR1 and CDR2 (germline): ENHRY, SYGVKD. CDR3 amino acids: CAITRTSGGVSTDTQYF. The CDR3 region has the DNA TGTGCCATCACCAGGACTAGCGGGGGGGTAAGCACAGATACGCAGTATTTT.

The chain recombines TRBV5-6 with TRBJ2-3; 13 bases fit TRBD2. The V segment lost 0 bases and the J segment 4 bases; nucleotides outside the gene matches: 2. Germline CDR1 and CDR2: SGHDT and YYEEEE. The CDR3 runs to 16 residues. CDR3 in DNA: TGTGCCAGCAGCTTGGGGGGACTAGCGGGGTCAGATACGCAGTATTTT. It codes for CASSLGGLAGSDTQYF.

This clonotype was observed a handful of times. The V gene is TRBV5-1, the J gene TRBJ2-1; possibly TRBD2 for D (6 bases). V gave up 4 bases and J gave up 7 bases, with 9 bases separating them. The germline gives CDR1 SGHRS, CDR2 YFSETQ. This CDR3 contains 12 residues. CDR3 residues: CASSPGVNEQFF. The DNA of the CDR3 is TGCGCCAGCAGCCCGGGAGTAAATGAGCAGTTCTTC. The entire variable domain, with the rest obtained from reference TRBV5-1 and TRBJ2-1, is as follows: KAGVTQTPRYLIKTRGQQVTLSCSPISGHRSVSWYQQTPGQGLQFLFEYFSETQRNKGNFPGRFSGRQFSNSRSEMNVSTLELGDSALYLCASSPGVNEQFFGPGTRLTVL.

This clonotype was picked up a small number of times. This chain joins TRBV6-6 and TRBJ1-1; no clear D gene. Germline CDR1 and CDR2: MNHNY and SVGAGI (reference sequence). The CDR3 totals 15 residues. V lost 7 bases, J lost 3 bases, and 18 bases lay in between. The CDR3 nucleotides are TGTGCCAGCACCTATTCATTATCCCGGGACACTGAAGCTTTCTTT. Translating it yields CASTYSLSRDTEAFF.

The sample holds a few counts of this clonotype. The rearrangement uses TRBV27 and TRBJ2-3, with TRBD2 matching over 16 bases. CDR3 size: 18 residues. V trimming: 0 bases; J trimming: 4 bases; junction bases outside the gene matches: 4. The V gene's germline CDR1 is MNHEY and CDR2 SMNVEV (reference sequence). The DNA for the CDR3 is TGTGCCAGCAGTTTATCGACGGGACTAGCGGGAGGGTCAGATACGCAGTATTTT. It encodes CASSLSTGLAGGSDTQYF.

The chain has TRBV6-2 or TRBV6-3 and TRBJ2-7; 8 nucleotides agree with TRBD2. Germline CDR1 reads MNHEY; CDR2 reads SVGEGT. CDR3 length: 14 residues. Trimming removed 8 bases from V and 1 base from J; junction bases left unmatched: 7. Written as DNA, the CDR3 is TGTGCCAGCTGCACTAGCGGCCCTTCCTACGAGCAGTACTTC. The encoded protein is CASCTSGPSYEQYF.

The chain's CDR3 is CASSLASGVLYNEQFF. CDR3 in DNA: TGTGCCAGCAGCTTAGCCTCGGGGGTGCTGTACAATGAGCAGTTCTTC. The chain carries TRBV11-1 and TRBJ2-1; weak D call: TRBD2 (6 bases). This CDR3 comprises 16 residues. Trimming left V 0 bases short and J 4 bases short, with 13 bases between. Germline CDR1 is SGHAT and CDR2 is FQDESV (reference sequence).